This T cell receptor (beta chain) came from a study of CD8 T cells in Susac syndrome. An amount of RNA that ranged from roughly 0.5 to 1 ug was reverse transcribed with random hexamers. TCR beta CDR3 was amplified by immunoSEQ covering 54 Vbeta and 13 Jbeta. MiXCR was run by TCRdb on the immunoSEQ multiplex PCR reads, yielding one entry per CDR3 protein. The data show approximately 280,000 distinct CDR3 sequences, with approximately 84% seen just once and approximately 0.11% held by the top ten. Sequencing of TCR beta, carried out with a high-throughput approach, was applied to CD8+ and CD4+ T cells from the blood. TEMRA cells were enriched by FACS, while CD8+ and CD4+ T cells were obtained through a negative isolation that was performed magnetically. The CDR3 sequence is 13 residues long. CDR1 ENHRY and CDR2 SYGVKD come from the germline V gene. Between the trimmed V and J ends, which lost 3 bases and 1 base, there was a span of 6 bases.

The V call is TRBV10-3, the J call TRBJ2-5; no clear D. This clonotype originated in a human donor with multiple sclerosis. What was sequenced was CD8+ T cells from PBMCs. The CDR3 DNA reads TGTGCCATCAGTGATGACGGCCAAGAGACCCAGTACTTC. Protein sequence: CAISDDGQETQYF.